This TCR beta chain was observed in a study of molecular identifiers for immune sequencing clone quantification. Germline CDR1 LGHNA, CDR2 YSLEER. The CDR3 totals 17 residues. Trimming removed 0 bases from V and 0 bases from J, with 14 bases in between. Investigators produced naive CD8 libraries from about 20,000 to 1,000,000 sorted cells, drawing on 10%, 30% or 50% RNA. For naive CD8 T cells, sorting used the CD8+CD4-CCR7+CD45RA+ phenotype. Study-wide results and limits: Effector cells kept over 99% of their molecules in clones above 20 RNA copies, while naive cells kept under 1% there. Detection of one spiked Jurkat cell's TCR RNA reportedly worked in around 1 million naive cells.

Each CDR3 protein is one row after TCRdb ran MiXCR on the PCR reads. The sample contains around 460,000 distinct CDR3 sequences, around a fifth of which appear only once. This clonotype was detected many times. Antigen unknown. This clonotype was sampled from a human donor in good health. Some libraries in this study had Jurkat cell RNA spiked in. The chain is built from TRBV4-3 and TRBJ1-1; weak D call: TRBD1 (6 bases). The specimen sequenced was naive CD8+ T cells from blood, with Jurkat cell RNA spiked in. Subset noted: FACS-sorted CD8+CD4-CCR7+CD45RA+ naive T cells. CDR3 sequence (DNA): TGCGCCAGCAGCCAAGAACGGGGGCGACATATGAACACTGAAGCTTTCTTT. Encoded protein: CASSQERGRHMNTEAFF.